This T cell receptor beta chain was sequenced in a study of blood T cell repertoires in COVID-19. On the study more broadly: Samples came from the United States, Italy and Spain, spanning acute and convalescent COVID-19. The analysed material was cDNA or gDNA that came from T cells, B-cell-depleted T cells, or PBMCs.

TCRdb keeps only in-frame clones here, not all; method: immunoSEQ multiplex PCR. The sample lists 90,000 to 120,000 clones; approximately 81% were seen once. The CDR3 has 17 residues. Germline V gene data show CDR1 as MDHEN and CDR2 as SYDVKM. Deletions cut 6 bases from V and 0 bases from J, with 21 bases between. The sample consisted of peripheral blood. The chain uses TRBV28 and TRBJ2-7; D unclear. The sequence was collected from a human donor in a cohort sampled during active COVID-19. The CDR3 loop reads CASSPRSWRRNSYEQYF. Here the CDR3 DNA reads TGTGCCAGCAGCCCCAGATCGTGGCGGAGAAACTCCTACGAGCAGTACTTC.